Below, 13 T cell receptor beta chains from the same sample are listed, as sequenced in a study of blood T cell repertoires in COVID-19. Sequencing was performed with immunoSEQ multiplex PCR; in TCRdb, only in-frame clones are kept and a portion is missing. There are a few hundred thousand clones in the sample; more than 75% occur only once, and around 2% lies in the top ten. The sequencing sample was made of PBMCs or T cells enriched from blood (not recorded which). The receptors shown here come from a woman aged 60-75 years in a cohort exposed to, infected with or recovered from COVID-19 (not recorded which).

This sequence joins TRBV11-3 and TRBJ1-1; 9 bases align to TRBD1. Germline assignment: CDR1 SGHNT and CDR2 YENEEA. The ends lost 4 bases at V and 5 bases at J; junction bases unmatched: 8. The CDR3 loop spans 15 amino acids. The CDR3 sequence: CASSSPGQGLTEAFF. CDR3 nucleotide sequence: TGTGCCAGCAGCTCTCCTGGACAGGGGCTAACTGAAGCTTTCTTT.

V usage is TRBV28 and J usage is TRBJ2-1; 7 bases are shared with TRBD1. V lost 3 bases to trimming and J lost 9 bases; unmatched junction nucleotides: 11. The CDR3 sequence is 15 residues long. Germline V lookup: CDR1 MDHEN, CDR2 SYDVKM. The CDR3 sequence is CASSLVQGDPVEQFF. DNA of the CDR3: TGTGCCAGCAGTTTGGTGCAGGGGGATCCGGTTGAGCAGTTCTTC. Supplemented by reference TRBV28 and TRBJ2-1, the full variable domain reads DVKVTQSSRYLVKRTGEKVFLECVQDMDHENMFWYRQDPGLGLRLIYFSYDVKMKEKGDIPEGYSVSREKKERFSLILESASTNQTSMYLCASSLVQGDPVEQFFGPGTRLTVL.

With regard to this clone: The sample has other DNA sequences that encode this CDR3 too. This chain joins TRBV24-1 and TRBJ2-5; D is uncertain. V lost 9 bases and J 2 bases, leaving 6 bases between the germline ends. Germline V gives CDR1 KGHDR, CDR2 SFDVKD. The CDR3 length is 11 residues. CDR3 in DNA: TGTGCCACCGGCCAACAAGAGACCCAGTACTTC. It is translated as CATGQQETQYF.

The chain uses TRBV7-8 and TRBJ2-7; TRBD2 is a possible D gene (6 bases). The germline V gene has CDR1 SGHVS and CDR2 FQNEAQ. Between the trimmed V and J ends, which lost 5 bases and 0 bases, there was a span of 17 bases. The CDR3 loop spans 16 amino acids. The CDR3 is CASSQITGLSSYEQYF. CDR3 coding DNA: TGTGCCAGCAGCCAAATAACGGGACTGTCCTCCTACGAGCAGTACTTC.

J is TRBJ1-1 and V is TRBV7-9; D is uncertain. The CDR3 is 15 amino acids. V lost 6 bases to trimming and J lost 2 bases, with 16 bases between them. CDR1 SEHNR and CDR2 FQNEAQ come from the germline V gene (reference sequence). In DNA form, the CDR3 reads TGTGCCAGCAGATATGACGGGATCTTTAACACTGAAGCTTTCTTT. Translated: CASRYDGIFNTEAFF.

This clone was counted a few times. This rearrangement joins TRBV18 to TRBJ2-3; possible D gene TRBD2, 6 bases. The CDR3 covers 20 residues. Per germline, CDR1 KGHSH and CDR2 LQKENI. V was clipped by 4 bases and J by 1 base, with 27 bases between them. The CDR3 sequence is CASSLNPTSRYESRTDTQYF. The DNA of the CDR3 is TGTGCCAGCTCACTAAATCCTACTAGCCGTTACGAATCCCGCACAGATACGCAGTATTTT.

The V call is TRBV5-4, the J call TRBJ2-5; 7 nucleotides match TRBD1. The CDR3 is 15 residues long. Germline CDR1 reads SGHNT; CDR2 reads YYREEE (reference sequence). V dropped 3 bases and J dropped 2; count of bases not matched to a gene: 7. CDR3 in DNA: TGTGCCAGCAGCTCGGGACAGACCTTACAAGAGACCCAGTACTTC. This sequence encodes CASSSGQTLQETQYF.

The chain recombines TRBV5-1 with TRBJ1-1; no clear D gene. This CDR3 spans 14 amino acids. The ends were cut back, 0 bases at V and 0 bases at J, with 6 bases in the middle. Germline CDR1 SGHRS, CDR2 YFSETQ. The CDR3 spells CASSLASVNTEAFF. DNA of the CDR3: TGCGCCAGCAGCTTGGCTAGCGTGAACACTGAAGCTTTCTTT.

This sequence joins TRBV30 and TRBJ1-2; D is unclear. The CDR3 runs 11 residues. V shed 0 bases and J shed 5 bases, with 4 bases lying between them. Germline V gene data show CDR1 as GTSNPN and CDR2 as SVGIG (reference sequence). CDR3 protein: CAWSVQYGYTF. The DNA for the CDR3 is TGTGCCTGGAGTGTGCAGTATGGCTACACCTTC.

The J gene is TRBJ1-1, the V gene TRBV27; 7 nucleotides match TRBD1. Germline V gene data show CDR1 as MNHEY and CDR2 as SMNVEV (reference sequence). CDR3 length equals 13 residues. V dropped 11 bases and J dropped 1; count of bases not matched to a gene: 7. CDR3 sequence (DNA): TGTGCCCGAGAACAGGGGACGAACACTGAAGCTTTCTTT. Protein: CAREQGTNTEAFF.

This chain joins TRBV3-1 (or the pseudogene TRBV3-2) and TRBJ1-1; no clear D gene. CDR3 length equals 15 residues. Trimming shortened V by 4 bases and J by 2 bases, and 14 bases separated the two germline ends. The V gene's germline CDR1 is LGHDT and CDR2 YNNKEL (reference sequence). Here the CDR3 reads CASSRADRINTEAFF. CDR3 DNA sequence: TGTGCCAGCAGCCGGGCCGACCGAATAAACACTGAAGCTTTCTTT.

This chain links TRBV7-2 with TRBJ2-1; 9 nucleotides match TRBD2. The CDR3 is 17 residues long. Germline V gives CDR1 SGHTA, CDR2 FQGNSA. J lost 4 bases, V lost 1 base, and 8 bases had no gene match. The CDR3 sequence: CASSLGPLSGGYNEQFF. The DNA of the CDR3 is TGTGCCAGCAGCTTAGGGCCCCTGAGCGGGGGGTACAATGAGCAGTTCTTC.

This chain joins TRBV28 and TRBJ1-2, with D possibly TRBD1 on 5 matching bases. This CDR3 has 11 amino acids. V gave up 4 bases and J gave up 7 bases, with 7 bases separating them. Germline V gene data show CDR1 as MDHEN and CDR2 as SYDVKM. The chain's CDR3 is CASSSDTGYTF. DNA for the CDR3: TGTGCCAGCAGTTCGGACACTGGCTACACCTTC.